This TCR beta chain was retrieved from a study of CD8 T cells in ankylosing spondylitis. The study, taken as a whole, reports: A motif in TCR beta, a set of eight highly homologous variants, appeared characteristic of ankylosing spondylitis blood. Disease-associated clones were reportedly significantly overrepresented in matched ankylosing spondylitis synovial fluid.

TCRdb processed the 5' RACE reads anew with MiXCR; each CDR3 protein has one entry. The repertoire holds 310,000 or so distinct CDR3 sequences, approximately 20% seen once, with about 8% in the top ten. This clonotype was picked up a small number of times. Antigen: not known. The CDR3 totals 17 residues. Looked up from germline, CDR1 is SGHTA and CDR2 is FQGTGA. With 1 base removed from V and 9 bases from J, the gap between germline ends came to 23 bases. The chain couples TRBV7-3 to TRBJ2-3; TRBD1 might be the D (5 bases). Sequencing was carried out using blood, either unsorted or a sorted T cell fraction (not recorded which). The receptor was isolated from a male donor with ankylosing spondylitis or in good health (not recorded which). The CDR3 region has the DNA TGTGCCAGCAGCTTAATCCAGGCAGGGCCCGGTCTAGGGACGCAGTATTTT. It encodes CASSLIQAGPGLGTQYF.